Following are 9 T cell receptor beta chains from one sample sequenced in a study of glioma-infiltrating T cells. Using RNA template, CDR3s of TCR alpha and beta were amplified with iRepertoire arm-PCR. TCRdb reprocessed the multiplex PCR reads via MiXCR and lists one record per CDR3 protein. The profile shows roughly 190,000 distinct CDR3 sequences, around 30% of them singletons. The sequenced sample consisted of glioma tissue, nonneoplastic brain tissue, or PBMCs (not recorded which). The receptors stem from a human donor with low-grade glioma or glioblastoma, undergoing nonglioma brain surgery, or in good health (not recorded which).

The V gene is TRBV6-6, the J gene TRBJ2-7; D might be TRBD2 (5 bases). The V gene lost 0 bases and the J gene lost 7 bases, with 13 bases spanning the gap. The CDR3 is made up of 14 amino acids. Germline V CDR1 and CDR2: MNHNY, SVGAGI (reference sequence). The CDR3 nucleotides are TGTGCCAGCAGTTACTCGGACCCCACGGGGGAGCAGTACTTC. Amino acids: CASSYSDPTGEQYF.

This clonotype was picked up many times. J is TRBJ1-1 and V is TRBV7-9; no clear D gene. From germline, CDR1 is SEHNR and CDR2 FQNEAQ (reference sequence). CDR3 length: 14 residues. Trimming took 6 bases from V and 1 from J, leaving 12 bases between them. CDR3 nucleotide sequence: TGTGCCAGCAGGCTTCTTGCGGGGAACACTGAAGCTTTCTTT. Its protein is CASRLLAGNTEAFF.

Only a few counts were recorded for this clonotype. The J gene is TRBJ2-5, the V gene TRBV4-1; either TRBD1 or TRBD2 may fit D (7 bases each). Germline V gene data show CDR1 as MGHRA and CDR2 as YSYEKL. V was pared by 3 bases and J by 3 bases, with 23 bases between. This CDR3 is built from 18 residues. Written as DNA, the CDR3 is TGCGCCAGCAGCCACACGACAGGGAGGGGGCGCACAAAAGAGACCCAGTACTTC. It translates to CASSHTTGRGRTKETQYF.

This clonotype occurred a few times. This CDR3 is CSGKKGAEAFF. DNA of the CDR3: TGCAGCGGGAAAAAGGGGGCTGAAGCTTTCTTT. The chain joins TRBV29-1 to TRBJ1-1, with D possibly being TRBD1 (6 bases). Germline CDR1 reads SQVTM; CDR2 reads ANQGSEA. The CDR3 sequence is 11 residues long. V dropped 7 bases and J dropped 6 bases, with 12 bases sitting between them.

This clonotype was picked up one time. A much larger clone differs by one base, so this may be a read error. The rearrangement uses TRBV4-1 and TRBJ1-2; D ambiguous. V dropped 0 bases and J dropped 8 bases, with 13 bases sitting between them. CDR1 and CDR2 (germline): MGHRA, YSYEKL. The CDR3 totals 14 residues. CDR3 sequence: CASSQEYGPKGYTF. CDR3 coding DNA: TGCGCCAGCAGCCAAGAGTACGGGCCCAAGGGCTACACCTTC.

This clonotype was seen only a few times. The CDR3 sequence: CASSEAEAGIYEQYF. CDR3 in DNA: TGTGCCAGCAGTGAAGCGGAAGCAGGGATCTACGAGCAGTACTTC. This chain connects TRBV2 to TRBJ2-7; perhaps TRBD1 as D (5 bases). Trimming removed 0 bases at V and 3 bases at J, with 12 bases between. The CDR3 sequence is 15 residues long. Germline-derived CDR1 and CDR2 are SNHLY and FYNNEI.

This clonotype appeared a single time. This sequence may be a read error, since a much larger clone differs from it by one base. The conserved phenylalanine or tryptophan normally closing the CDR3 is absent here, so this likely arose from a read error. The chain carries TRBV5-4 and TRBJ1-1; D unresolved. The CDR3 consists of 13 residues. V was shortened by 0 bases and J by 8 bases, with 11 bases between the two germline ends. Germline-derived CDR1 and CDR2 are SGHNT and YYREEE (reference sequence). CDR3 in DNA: TGTGCCAGCAGCTTGGGACCACTCGAGGAAGCTTTCCTT. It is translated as CASSLGPLEEAFL.

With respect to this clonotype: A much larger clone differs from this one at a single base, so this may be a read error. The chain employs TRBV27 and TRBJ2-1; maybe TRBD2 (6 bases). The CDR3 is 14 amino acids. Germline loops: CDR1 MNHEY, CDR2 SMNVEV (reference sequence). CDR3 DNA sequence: TGTGCCAGCAGCCAAGTGGAGGGAGTTAATGAGCAGCTCTTC. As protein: CASSQVEGVNEQLF.

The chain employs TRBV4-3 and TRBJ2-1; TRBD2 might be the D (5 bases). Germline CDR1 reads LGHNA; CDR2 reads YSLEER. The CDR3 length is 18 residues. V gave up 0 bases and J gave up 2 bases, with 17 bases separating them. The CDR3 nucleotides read TGCGCCAGCAGCCAAGATCGAGTAGCGCACAGCCCCTACAATGAGCAGTTCTTC. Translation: CASSQDRVAHSPYNEQFF.